The 23 T cell receptor beta chains listed next were all sequenced from one sample in a study of T cells after yellow fever vaccination. One entry per CDR3 protein, called by TCRdb with MiXCR from the 5' RACE reads. Of more than 350,000 distinct CDR3 sequences listed, roughly 12% were seen once; the top ten hold 18%. Sequenced here: PBMCs, sampled on the day of the first yellow fever vaccination. The receptor source for this set is a man younger than 35 who received the YFV17D yellow fever vaccine.

Only a few counts were recorded for this clonotype. The V and J genes are TRBV3-1 and TRBJ2-5, with TRBD1 matching 7 bases. This CDR3 has 14 residues. The junction had 5 bases not matched to a gene; V was cut back by 4 bases and J by 3 bases. The germline CDR1 and CDR2 sequences are LGHDT and YNNKEL (reference sequence). CDR3 loop: CASSLTGAKETQYF. The CDR3 nucleotides are TGTGCCAGCAGCCTAACAGGGGCAAAAGAGACCCAGTACTTC.

The gene calls are TRBV23-1 and TRBJ1-5; D unresolved. TRBV23-1 counts as an open reading frame of uncertain function. The germline V and J ends were trimmed by 3 bases and 5 bases, with 5 bases remaining between them. This CDR3 contains 12 residues. The CDR3 sequence is CASSQDHQPQHF. CDR3 bases: TGCGCCAGCAGTCAGGACCATCAGCCCCAGCATTTT.

There are a few counts of this clonotype. The chain couples TRBV28 to TRBJ2-1; D possibly matches TRBD1 or TRBD2 (5 bases each). The CDR3 contains 15 residues. V gave up 6 bases and J gave up 15 bases, with 27 bases separating them. CDR1 is MDHEN, CDR2 SYDVKM, per germline. CDR3 in amino acids: CASRPQTSGTLDPFF. In nucleotides, the CDR3 is TGTGCCAGCAGACCCCAAACCTCCGGGACCCTAGACCCGTTCTTC.

This clonotype was seen a few times. This chain connects TRBV10-2 to TRBJ2-1; D is possibly TRBD2 (7 bases). Trimming left V 7 bases short and J 3 bases short, with 13 bases between. The germline CDR1 and CDR2 sequences are WSHSY and SAAADI. The CDR3 has 14 amino acids. The CDR3 DNA follows: TGCGCCAGCAAGGGGGGGGGGCTCTACAATGAGCAGTTCTTC. This encodes CASKGGGLYNEQFF.

In its sample, this clonotype was seen a few times. The chain recombines TRBV6-5 with TRBJ1-2; 8 nucleotides match TRBD1. Per germline, CDR1 MNHEY and CDR2 SVGAGI. With V trimmed by 5 bases and J by 4 bases, 0 bases remained unmatched. The CDR3 contains 12 residues. In DNA, the CDR3 is TGTGCCAGCAGTACAGGGGGCTATGGCTACACCTTC. Residues: CASSTGGYGYTF.

In DNA, the CDR3 is TGTGCCAGCAGCTTGCTTAGGGCCTCGGCAGATACGCAGTATTTT. This gives the protein CASSLLRASADTQYF. V and J are TRBV7-2 and TRBJ2-3; D is unclear. CDR1 is SGHTA, CDR2 FQGNSA, per germline. This CDR3 has 15 residues. The germline V and J ends were trimmed by 3 bases and 4 bases, with 14 bases remaining between them.

This clonotype was counted a few times. The chain has TRBV3-1 and TRBJ2-7, with D hard to call. Trimming cost V 1 base and J 2 bases, with 9 bases left between them. The germline V gene has CDR1 LGHDT and CDR2 YNNKEL (reference sequence). The CDR3 is 14 amino acids. CDR3 sequence: CASSQGTGTYEQYV. The CDR3 DNA is TGTGCCAGCAGCCAAGGGACCGGTACCTACGAGCAGTACGTC.

The chain combines TRBV6-5 with TRBJ1-1; D is unclear. The CDR3 consists of 15 residues. Trimming removed 1 base at V and 0 bases at J, with 9 bases between. Germline V gives CDR1 MNHEY, CDR2 SVGAGI. The CDR3: CASSYWMDMNTEAFF. The CDR3 DNA follows: TGTGCCAGCAGTTACTGGATGGATATGAACACTGAAGCTTTCTTT.

This clonotype was observed a few times. The chain carries TRBV20-1 and TRBJ2-2; D not certain. Germline lookup yields CDR1 DFQATT and CDR2 SNEGSKA (reference sequence). V was pared by 5 bases and J by 1 base, with 2 bases between. The CDR3 spans 11 residues. CDR3 region: CSAGNTGELFF. The CDR3, as DNA: TGCAGTGCTGGGAACACCGGGGAGCTGTTTTTT.

This sequence joins TRBV5-4 and TRBJ1-5; D call uncertain. Trimming pared 2 bases from V and 3 bases from J, leaving 6 bases between. The germline CDR1 and CDR2 sequences are SGHNT and YYREEE (reference sequence). This CDR3 is built from 13 residues. Written as DNA, the CDR3 is TGTGCCAGCAGCTTCGGGAACAATCAGCCCCAGCATTTT. It encodes CASSFGNNQPQHF.

J is TRBJ2-1 and V is TRBV24-1; weak D call: TRBD1 (6 bases). The CDR3 is 14 amino acids. Germline V gene lookup returns CDR1 KGHDR and CDR2 SFDVKD. The V end was cut by 5 bases, the J end by 5 bases, with 12 bases between. CDR3 in DNA: TGTGCCACCAGTGCCCACGGACAGAACAATGAGCAGTTCTTC. Translation gives CATSAHGQNNEQFF.

This clonotype has just a few counts. J is TRBJ2-1 and V is TRBV7-7; D gene ambiguous. Trimming left V 5 bases short and J 6 bases short, with 14 bases between. The CDR3 runs 14 residues. The germline gives CDR1 SSHAT, CDR2 FNYEAQ (reference sequence). In DNA form, the CDR3 reads TGTGCCAGCAGCCCCTGGGCCGGGTCCAATGAGCAGTTCTTC. It translates to CASSPWAGSNEQFF.

This clonotype was counted between two and nine times. V gene TRBV7-2 combines with J gene TRBJ1-2, with D perhaps matching TRBD1 (5 bases). Germline V CDR1 and CDR2: SGHTA, FQGNSA. V dropped 1 base and J dropped 4 bases, with 13 bases sitting between them. The CDR3 is 15 amino acids. The CDR3 loop is CASSLGGQGSYGYTF. The CDR3 DNA sequence: TGTGCCAGCAGCTTAGGAGGCCAGGGTAGCTATGGCTACACCTTC.

This clonotype was observed a handful of times. The chain is built from TRBV12-3 or TRBV12-4 and TRBJ1-4, with 7 bases that match TRBD1. J gave up 7 bases and V 2 bases, and 7 bases lay outside the gene matches. The CDR3 has 15 amino acids. Here the CDR3 reads CASSLSPGGVEKLFF. In DNA, the CDR3 is TGTGCCAGCAGTTTATCCCCAGGGGGGGTTGAAAAACTGTTTTTT.

Many counts were recorded for this clonotype. The chain couples TRBV7-9 to TRBJ1-1, with 7 bases identical to TRBD1. In germline, CDR1 is SEHNR, CDR2 FQNEAQ (reference sequence). The CDR3 is 11 residues long. The J segment lost 12 bases and the V segment lost 3 bases, leaving 4 bases of the junction unmatched. CDR3 loop: CASSLGQRPFF. CDR3 bases: TGTGCCAGCAGCTTGGGACAGCGCCCTTTCTTT.

The sample holds a few counts of this clonotype. This rearrangement joins TRBV18 to TRBJ1-1; weak D call: TRBD1 (5 bases). The germline V and J ends were trimmed by 2 bases and 0 bases, with 16 bases remaining between them. The CDR3 length is 17 residues. Per germline, CDR1 KGHSH and CDR2 LQKENI. In nucleotides, the CDR3 is TGTGCCAGCTCACCAACGGGGCCAGGACCTATGAACACTGAAGCTTTCTTT. Protein: CASSPTGPGPMNTEAFF.

The CDR3 region is CASSSGDGEQYF. CDR3 DNA sequence: TGTGCCAGCAGCTCAGGGGACGGGGAGCAGTACTTC. The V gene is TRBV7-3, the J gene TRBJ2-7, with D possibly being TRBD1 (6 bases). The ends were cut back, 4 bases at V and 7 bases at J, with 11 bases in the middle. The CDR3 consists of 12 residues. Looked up from germline, CDR1 is SGHTA and CDR2 is FQGTGA. Together with reference TRBV7-3 and TRBJ2-7, the CDR3 gives the full variable domain: GAGVSQTPSNKVTEKGKYVELRCDPISGHTALYWYRQSLGQGPEFLIYFQGTGAADDSGLPNDRFFAVRPEGSVSTLKIQRTERGDSAVYLCASSSGDGEQYFGPGTRLTVT.

This clonotype was observed at least ten times. The chain carries TRBV7-9 and TRBJ1-2, with TRBD1 identical over 9 bases. Per the germline V gene, CDR1 is SEHNR and CDR2 is FQNEAQ (reference sequence). The CDR3 runs 13 residues. Unmatched junction bases numbered 6, after V lost 7 bases and J lost 6 bases. CDR3: CASTTGTGNGYTF. Here the CDR3 DNA reads TGTGCCAGCACCACGGGGACAGGGAATGGCTACACCTTC.

In its sample, this clonotype was seen a few times. The chain links TRBV6-6 to TRBJ2-1; no clear D gene. Trimming stripped 11 bases from V and 0 bases from J, with 11 bases between. Germline V gene sequence: CDR1 MNHNY, CDR2 SVGAGI (reference sequence). The CDR3 contains 13 residues. The CDR3 here is CAGSSSSYNEQFF. CDR3 in DNA: TGTGCCGGCTCGAGTAGCTCCTACAATGAGCAGTTCTTC.

The rearrangement uses TRBV4-3 and TRBJ2-1, with 7 bases matching TRBD1. This CDR3 spans 18 amino acids. Germline values: CDR1 LGHNA, CDR2 YSLEER. The V gene end was trimmed by 0 bases and the J gene end by 6 bases; junction bases not matched to a gene: 14. The CDR3 region has the DNA TGCGCCAGCAGCCAAGATTCAACAGGGGTATCACCCACCAATGAGCAGTTCTTC. Translated: CASSQDSTGVSPTNEQFF.

This clonotype was picked up a small number of times. The chain is built from TRBV6-1 and TRBJ1-1; D uncertain. V was pared by 1 base and J by 1 base, with 7 bases between. The CDR3 extends over 14 amino acids. Germline lookup yields CDR1 MNHNS and CDR2 SASEGT. The CDR3 coding sequence is TGTGCCAGCAGTGAAGTGGCAGCGAACACTGAAGCTTTCTTT. Protein product: CASSEVAANTEAFF.

Only a few counts were recorded for this clonotype. This chain connects TRBV5-5 to TRBJ2-7; 7 nucleotides agree with TRBD1. The CDR3 sequence is 14 residues long. CDR1 and CDR2 (germline): SGHKS, YYEKEE (reference sequence). V was pared by 2 bases and J by 2 bases, with 4 bases of the junction left unmatched. CDR3 region: CASSFSGTAYEQYV. The CDR3 nucleotides read TGTGCCAGCAGCTTTTCCGGGACAGCCTACGAGCAGTACGTC.

This clonotype was found many times. The rearrangement joins TRBV19 to TRBJ1-5; the D gene is possibly TRBD1 (6 bases). Germline V CDR1 and CDR2: LNHDA, SQIVND (reference sequence). V was shortened by 5 bases and J by 2 bases, with 13 bases between the two germline ends. The CDR3 totals 15 residues. The CDR3 DNA follows: TGTGCCAGTAGTCCCCAGGGGTCCCGCAATCAGCCCCAGCATTTT. Translation gives CASSPQGSRNQPQHF.